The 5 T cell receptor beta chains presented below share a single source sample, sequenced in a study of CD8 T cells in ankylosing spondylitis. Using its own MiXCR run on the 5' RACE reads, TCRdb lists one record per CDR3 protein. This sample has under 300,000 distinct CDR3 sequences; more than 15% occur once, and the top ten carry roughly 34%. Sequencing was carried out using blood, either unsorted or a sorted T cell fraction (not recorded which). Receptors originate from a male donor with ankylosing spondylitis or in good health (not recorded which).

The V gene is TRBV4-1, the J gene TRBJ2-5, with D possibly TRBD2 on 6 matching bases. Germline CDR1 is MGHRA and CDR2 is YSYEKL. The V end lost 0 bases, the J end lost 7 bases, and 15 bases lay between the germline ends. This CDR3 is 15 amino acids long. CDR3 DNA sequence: TGCGCCAGCAGCCAAGATGGGGACTTGAGGGGGACCCAGTACTTC. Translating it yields CASSQDGDLRGTQYF.

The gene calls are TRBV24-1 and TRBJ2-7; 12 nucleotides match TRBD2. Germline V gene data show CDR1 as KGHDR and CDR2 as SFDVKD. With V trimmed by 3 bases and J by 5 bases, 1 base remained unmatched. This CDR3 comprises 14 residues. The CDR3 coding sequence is TGTGCCACCAGTGATACTAGCGGGAGGAACGAGCAGTACTTC. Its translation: CATSDTSGRNEQYF.

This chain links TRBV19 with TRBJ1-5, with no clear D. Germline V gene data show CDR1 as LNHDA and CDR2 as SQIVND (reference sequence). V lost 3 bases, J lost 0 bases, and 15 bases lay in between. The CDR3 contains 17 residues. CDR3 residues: CASSIKLAVNSNQPQHF. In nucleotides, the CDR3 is TGTGCCAGTAGTATTAAGTTGGCGGTGAATAGCAATCAGCCCCAGCATTTT.

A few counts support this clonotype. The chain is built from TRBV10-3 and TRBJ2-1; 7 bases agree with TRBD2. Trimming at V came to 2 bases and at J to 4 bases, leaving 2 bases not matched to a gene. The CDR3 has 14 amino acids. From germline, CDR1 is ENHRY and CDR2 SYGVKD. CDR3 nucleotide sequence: TGTGCCATCAGTGAGGGCGGGAGTTACAATGAGCAGTTCTTC. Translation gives CAISEGGSYNEQFF.

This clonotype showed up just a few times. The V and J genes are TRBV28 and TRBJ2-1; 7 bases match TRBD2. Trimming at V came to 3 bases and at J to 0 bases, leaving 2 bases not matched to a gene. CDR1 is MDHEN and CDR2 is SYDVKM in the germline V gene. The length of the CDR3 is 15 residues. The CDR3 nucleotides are TGTGCCAGCAGTTTTAGGACTAGCTCCTACAATGAGCAGTTCTTC. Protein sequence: CASSFRTSSYNEQFF.